The 30 T cell receptor beta chains presented below share a single source sample, sequenced in a study of beta chain features in type 1 diabetes. Every bit of the isolated RNA underwent reverse transcription, so sequencing read expressed TCRB transcripts. TCRdb's table, derived via immunoSEQ multiplex PCR, lists solely in-frame clones and lacks some. The sample holds 350,000 to 450,000 clones, approximately 15% seen once. The sample taken for sequencing was naive CD4+ T cells from blood. Receptors originate from a woman aged 18-35 years in good health.

A note on this clone: The same CDR3 is also encoded by other DNA sequences in this sample. The chain combines TRBV30 with TRBJ1-5; tentatively, D is TRBD1 (5 bases). V was shortened by 0 bases and J by 4 bases, with 7 bases between the two germline ends. Germline assignment: CDR1 GTSNPN and CDR2 SVGIG (reference sequence). The CDR3 totals 13 residues. The CDR3 nucleotides read TGTGCCTGGAGTGTAAACAGGAATCAGCCCCAGCATTTT. Translation gives CAWSVNRNQPQHF.

This rearrangement joins TRBV11-2 to TRBJ1-5; no clear D. The CDR3 is 13 residues long. V lost 2 bases, J lost 9 bases, and 11 bases lay in between. Looked up from germline, CDR1 is SGHAT and CDR2 is FQNNGV. CDR3: CASSLNAFRPQHF. DNA of the CDR3: TGTGCCAGCAGCTTAAACGCGTTTCGGCCCCAGCATTTT.

The V call is TRBV7-3, the J call TRBJ2-1; the match to TRBD2 covers 12 bases. This CDR3 contains 16 residues. CDR1 is SGHTA, CDR2 FQGTGA, per germline. The ends lost 5 bases at V and 9 bases at J; junction bases unmatched: 11. This CDR3 reads CASSQGLAGGYAEQFF. CDR3 nucleotide sequence: TGTGCCAGCAGCCAGGGGCTAGCGGGAGGGTACGCTGAGCAGTTCTTC.

V gene TRBV7-2 combines with J gene TRBJ2-5, with 9 bases aligning to TRBD2. The germline gives CDR1 SGHTA, CDR2 FQGNSA. The V and J ends lost 5 bases and 4 bases, in that order; junction bases with no gene match: 8. The CDR3 extends over 15 amino acids. This CDR3 is CASSPLAGKGETQYF. The CDR3 DNA sequence: TGTGCCAGCAGCCCCCTAGCGGGAAAGGGAGAGACCCAGTACTTC.

This clone has only a few counts. This rearrangement joins TRBV6-5 to TRBJ2-1, with TRBD1 matching 7 bases. This CDR3 has 16 residues. Germline assignment: CDR1 MNHEY and CDR2 SVGAGI. V dropped 0 bases and J dropped 6; count of bases not matched to a gene: 8. Here the CDR3 reads CASSYSNRGRSNEQFF. DNA of the CDR3: TGTGCCAGCAGTTACTCGAACAGGGGACGTTCCAATGAGCAGTTCTTC.

The V call is TRBV9, the J call TRBJ2-5; maybe TRBD1 (6 bases). Trimming left V 0 bases short and J 4 bases short, with 13 bases between. The CDR3 loop spans 15 amino acids. CDR1 is SGDLS, CDR2 YYNGEE, per germline. CDR3 residues: CASSVGRGFTETQYF. The CDR3 DNA reads TGTGCCAGCAGCGTAGGAAGGGGGTTTACAGAGACCCAGTACTTC.

This clone was counted between two and nine times. The rearrangement links TRBV2 to TRBJ2-5, with a possible D match to TRBD2 (6 bases). Germline V gene data show CDR1 as SNHLY and CDR2 as FYNNEI. Trimming took off 2 bases at V and 5 bases at J, with 9 bases between the two ends. CDR3 length equals 13 residues. The CDR3 is CASSEQGGETQYF. In DNA form, the CDR3 reads TGTGCCAGCAGTGAACAAGGAGGGGAGACCCAGTACTTC.

This clone was seen a few times. DNA of the CDR3: TGTGCCAGCAGTTTCGGACTTTCTGAGCAGTTCTTC. Encoded protein: CASSFGLSEQFF. The chain links TRBV28 to TRBJ2-1, with D maybe TRBD2 (5 bases). The V gene's germline CDR1 is MDHEN and CDR2 SYDVKM. V gave up 3 bases and J gave up 9 bases, with 9 bases separating them. The CDR3 is made up of 12 amino acids.

The V call is TRBV18, the J call TRBJ2-7; D may be TRBD2 (6 bases). Trimming took off 6 bases at V and 2 bases at J, with 11 bases between the two ends. In germline, CDR1 is KGHSH, CDR2 LQKENI. The CDR3 consists of 13 residues. CDR3: CASSRGGAYEQYF. The DNA for the CDR3 is TGTGCCAGCTCCCGAGGCGGGGCCTACGAGCAGTACTTC.

This sequence joins TRBV6-1 and TRBJ2-7; D is perhaps TRBD1 (5 bases). Trimming left V 6 bases short and J 3 bases short, with 6 bases between. Germline V lookup: CDR1 MNHNS, CDR2 SASEGT. The CDR3 loop spans 11 amino acids. The DNA of the CDR3 is TGTGCCAGCAGAGGACACTACGAGCAGTACTTC. Protein: CASRGHYEQYF.

This sequence joins TRBV7-2 and TRBJ2-5; 14 positions agree with TRBD2. The CDR3 totals 17 residues. Germline values: CDR1 SGHTA, CDR2 FQGNSA. With V trimmed by 5 bases and J by 5 bases, 10 bases remained unmatched. The CDR3, as DNA: TGTGCCAGCAGCGAGCGACTAGCGGGAGGGGCGATGGAGACCCAGTACTTC. Translation gives CASSERLAGGAMETQYF.

This clone was seen a few times. The chain joins TRBV5-1 to TRBJ1-2, with 7 bases matching TRBD1. Germline CDR1 reads SGHRS; CDR2 reads YFSETQ. The trim removed 4 bases at V and 4 bases at J, leaving 10 bases unmatched. CDR3 length equals 15 residues. The DNA for the CDR3 is TGCGCCAGCAGCCCCAACGAGGGACAGCTCTATGGCTACACCTTC. Protein product: CASSPNEGQLYGYTF.

This clone was observed a few times. The chain employs TRBV28 and TRBJ2-7, with 13 positions matching TRBD2. The V gene's germline CDR1 is MDHEN and CDR2 SYDVKM. With 6 bases clipped from V and 7 bases from J, the junction kept 6 bases outside the gene matches. The CDR3 contains 14 residues. The DNA of the CDR3 is TGTGCCAGCAGGGGGACTAGCGGGACTGGGGAGCAGTACTTC. It yields the protein CASRGTSGTGEQYF.

In its sample, this clone was seen a few times. The chain couples TRBV29-1 to TRBJ2-1, with 9 bases that match TRBD2. Germline CDR1 and CDR2: SQVTM and ANQGSEA. The CDR3 has 14 residues. V was clipped by 6 bases and J by 4 bases; unmatched bases: 7. DNA of the CDR3: TGCAGCGTCAGGCGGGAGGGGGCGTACAATGAGCAGTTCTTC. Translating gives CSVRREGAYNEQFF.

This rearrangement joins TRBV30 to TRBJ1-1; D is unclear. V was clipped by 0 bases and J by 5 bases, with 16 bases between them. Germline values: CDR1 GTSNPN, CDR2 SVGIG (reference sequence). CDR3 size: 15 residues. Here the CDR3 reads CAWSVYPGGKTEAFF. In DNA form, the CDR3 reads TGTGCCTGGAGTGTATATCCGGGAGGGAAGACTGAAGCTTTCTTT.

The gene calls are TRBV18 and TRBJ2-7, with 7 bases matching TRBD1. The CDR3 loop spans 15 amino acids. With V trimmed by 0 bases and J by 2 bases, 4 bases remained unmatched. From germline, CDR1 is KGHSH and CDR2 LQKENI. The CDR3 here is CASSPPGQTPYEQYF. The DNA of the CDR3 is TGTGCCAGCTCACCACCGGGACAGACACCCTACGAGCAGTACTTC.

The sample holds a few counts of this clone. The chain joins TRBV5-4 to TRBJ2-2, with a weak D call TRBD1 (5 bases). V was pared by 3 bases and J by 1 base, with 7 bases between. Per germline, CDR1 SGHNT and CDR2 YYREEE (reference sequence). The CDR3 extends over 14 amino acids. The CDR3 region has the DNA TGTGCCAGCAGCTCCGGACAGAACACCGGGGAGCTGTTTTTT. Translation gives CASSSGQNTGELFF.

The chain links TRBV29-1 to TRBJ2-7; 8 bases map to TRBD2. With V trimmed by 5 bases and J by 1 base, 4 bases remained unmatched. Germline CDR1 SQVTM, CDR2 ANQGSEA. CDR3 length equals 13 residues. CDR3 nucleotide sequence: TGCAGCGTTTCGCCGGGGGGGTCCTACGAGCAGTACTTC. This gives the protein CSVSPGGSYEQYF.

This clone was counted between two and nine times. This chain uses TRBV7-9 with TRBJ2-3; 7 nucleotides line up with TRBD2. The CDR3 sequence is 15 residues long. Germline V lookup: CDR1 SEHNR, CDR2 FQNEAQ (reference sequence). Trimming at V came to 3 bases and at J to 5 bases, leaving 8 bases not matched to a gene. The CDR3 nucleotides are TGTGCCAGCAGCTTCATGGCGGGAGTCATAGATACGCAGTATTTT. Translation gives CASSFMAGVIDTQYF.

The rearrangement links TRBV6-5 to TRBJ2-2; weak D call: TRBD2 (5 bases). V shed 6 bases and J shed 7 bases, with 12 bases lying between them. The CDR3 is 13 residues long. Looked up from germline, CDR1 is MNHEY and CDR2 is SVGAGI. DNA for the CDR3: TGTGCCAGCAGGCCTCCCGGGGTCGGGGAGCTGTTTTTT. It is translated as CASRPPGVGELFF.

This sequence joins TRBV5-1 and TRBJ2-5, with 11 positions matching TRBD2. Germline V gives CDR1 SGHRS, CDR2 YFSETQ. The length of the CDR3 is 14 residues. J was trimmed by 5 bases and V by 4 bases; bases with no gene match: 4. CDR3: CASSMGLAVETQYF. As DNA, the CDR3 is TGCGCCAGCAGCATGGGACTAGCGGTGGAGACCCAGTACTTC.

This clone has only a few counts. The chain links TRBV28 to TRBJ2-1, with 8 bases matching TRBD2. Germline trimming cut 5 bases from V and 5 bases from J; bases unmatched to any gene: 14. Germline assignment: CDR1 MDHEN and CDR2 SYDVKM. The CDR3 extends over 17 amino acids. Here the CDR3 DNA reads TGTGCCAGCAGTCCTCCCGGGCTACGGGGGGGCGACAATGAGCAGTTCTTC. Its protein product is CASSPPGLRGGDNEQFF.

The chain recombines TRBV7-2 with TRBJ2-7; 16 nucleotides agree with TRBD2. From germline, CDR1 is SGHTA and CDR2 FQGNSA. J was trimmed by 4 bases and V by 5 bases; bases with no gene match: 8. This CDR3 is 17 amino acids long. CDR3 residues: CASSAGGTSGRAYEQYF. CDR3 bases: TGTGCCAGCAGCGCAGGTGGGACTAGCGGGAGGGCATACGAGCAGTACTTC.

The V call is TRBV18, the J call TRBJ2-1; TRBD1 is a possible D gene (5 bases). V was cut by 1 base and J by 6 bases, with 10 bases left in between. CDR1 is KGHSH, CDR2 LQKENI, per germline. The CDR3 has 14 residues. The CDR3 DNA is TGTGCCAGCTCACCACAGGGGTTGGTCAATGAGCAGTTCTTC. Its translation: CASSPQGLVNEQFF.

The gene calls are TRBV5-1 and TRBJ1-4; TRBD1 matches at 9 bases. CDR1 is SGHRS and CDR2 is YFSETQ in the germline V gene. The CDR3 spans 15 residues. V dropped 4 bases and J dropped 8; count of bases not matched to a gene: 9. The CDR3 protein is CASSQTGGIVEKLFF. CDR3 DNA: TGCGCCAGCAGCCAAACAGGGGGCATCGTCGAAAAACTGTTTTTT.

This clone was counted only a few times. In DNA, the CDR3 is TGCGCCAGCAGCCCGGCGGGAGAGGGAGAGACCCAGTACTTC. The encoded protein is CASSPAGEGETQYF. J is TRBJ2-5 and V is TRBV4-1, with 7 nucleotides matching TRBD2. V shed 4 bases, J shed 4 bases, and the junction held 6 bases outside the gene matches. The CDR3 consists of 14 residues. Germline-derived CDR1 and CDR2 are MGHRA and YSYEKL.

The table lists this clone with a few counts. J is TRBJ2-3 and V is TRBV2; 8 bases are shared with TRBD2. CDR1 is SNHLY and CDR2 is FYNNEI in the germline V gene. After removal of 10 bases from V and 5 bases from J, the junction contained 8 bases not matched to a gene. This CDR3 is built from 13 residues. CDR3 nucleotides: TGTGCCACCAGACCACTAGCGGAAGATACGCAGTATTTT. This codes for CATRPLAEDTQYF.

The rearrangement joins TRBV29-1 to TRBJ2-2; perhaps TRBD2 as D (6 bases). This CDR3 has 14 residues. CDR1 is SQVTM, CDR2 ANQGSEA, per germline. V gave up 6 bases and J gave up 4 bases, with 15 bases separating them. CDR3 loop: CSVGGPGVTGELFF. As DNA, the CDR3 is TGCAGCGTCGGAGGGCCGGGAGTCACCGGGGAGCTGTTTTTT.

This clone has more than one count but fewer than ten. The chain is built from TRBV9 and TRBJ2-1; 11 bases fit TRBD1. CDR1 is SGDLS, CDR2 YYNGEE, per germline. The ends lost 4 bases at V and 8 bases at J; junction bases unmatched: 11. The CDR3 contains 16 residues. Here the CDR3 reads CASSLGGTGGRDEQFF. CDR3 sequence (DNA): TGTGCCAGCAGCTTGGGGGGGACAGGGGGTAGAGATGAGCAGTTCTTC.

The chain uses TRBV30 and TRBJ2-5; no definite D call. The germline V and J ends were trimmed by 1 base and 6 bases, with 9 bases remaining between them. CDR1 GTSNPN and CDR2 SVGIG come from the germline V gene (reference sequence). CDR3 length: 12 amino acids. CDR3: CAWSAGLKTQYF. The CDR3 DNA sequence: TGTGCCTGGAGTGCCGGGTTAAAGACCCAGTACTTC. Using reference TRBV30 and TRBJ2-5 for the parts outside the CDR3, the full variable domain is SQTIHQWPATLVQPVGSPLSLECTVEGTSNPNLYWYRQAAGRGLQLLFYSVGIGQISSEVPQNLSASRPQDRQFILSSKKLLLSDSGFYLCAWSAGLKTQYFGPGTRLLVL.